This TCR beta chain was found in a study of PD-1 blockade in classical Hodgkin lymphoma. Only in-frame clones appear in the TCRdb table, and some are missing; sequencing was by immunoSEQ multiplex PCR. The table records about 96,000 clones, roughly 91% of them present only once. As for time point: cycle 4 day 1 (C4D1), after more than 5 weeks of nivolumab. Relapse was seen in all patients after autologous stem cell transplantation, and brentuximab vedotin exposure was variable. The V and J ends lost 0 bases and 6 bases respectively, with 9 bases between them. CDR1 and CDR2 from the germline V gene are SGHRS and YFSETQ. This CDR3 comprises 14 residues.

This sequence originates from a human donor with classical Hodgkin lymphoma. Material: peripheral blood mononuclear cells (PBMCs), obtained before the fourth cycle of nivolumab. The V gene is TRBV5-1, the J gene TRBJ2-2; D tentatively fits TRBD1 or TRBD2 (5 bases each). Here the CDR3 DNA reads TGCGCCAGCAGCTTGGGTGGGGGAGCCGGGGAGCTGTTTTTT. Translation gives CASSLGGGAGELFF. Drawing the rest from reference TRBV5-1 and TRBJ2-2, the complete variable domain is KAGVTQTPRYLIKTRGQQVTLSCSPISGHRSVSWYQQTPGQGLQFLFEYFSETQRNKGNFPGRFSGRQFSNSRSEMNVSTLELGDSALYLCASSLGGGAGELFFGEGSRLTVL.